The rows below give T cell receptor beta chains drawn from one sample of a study of blood T cell repertoires in COVID-19. Clones were sequenced by immunoSEQ multiplex PCR, and TCRdb holds only the in-frame ones, with some missing. This table holds under 85,000 clones, 65% to 85% found once. Sequenced material: peripheral blood. The receptors shown here come from a man in his fifties with acute or convalescent COVID-19. CDR3s include the opening cysteine and the closing phenylalanine or tryptophan. D genes are given only for firm matches. Size is stated for part of the rows, as once, few or many counts, or as a class when the clone is expanded.

TRBJ1-2 . TRBV7-9 12 . TGTGCCAGCAGCTACTCTAACTATGGCTACACCTTC CASSYSNYGYTF
TRBJ2-5 few TRBV27 15 . TGTGCCAGCAGTTTGGGGCAGGCGGTTCAAGAGACCCAGTACTTC CASSLGQAVQETQYF
TRBJ2-1 . TRBV7-2 15 TRBD2 TGTGCCAGCAGCTTAGCTAGCGGGGATTACAATGAGCAGTTCTTC CASSLASGDYNEQFF
TRBJ1-1 few TRBV6-2/TRBV6-3 13 . TGTGCCAGCAGTTACCGGGAGGACACTGAAGCTTTCTTT CASSYREDTEAFF
TRBJ1-1 . TRBV3-1/TRBV3-2 14 . TGTGCCAGCAGCCTATCAGGGAGGGACACTGAAGCTTTCTTT CASSLSGRDTEAFF
TRBJ1-5 . TRBV19 16 TRBD1 TGTGCCAGTAGTATAGGGACAGGGGCAGGCAATCAGCCCCAGCATTTT CASSIGTGAGNQPQHF
TRBJ2-7 . TRBV19 16 TRBD1 TGTGCCAGTAGTCGGACAGGGGGCCCTTCTTCCTACGAGCAGTACTTC CASSRTGGPSSYEQYF
TRBJ1-5 once TRBV27 14 TRBD1 TGTGCCAGCAGTCGACAGGGTGGAGGTCAGCCCCAGCATTTT CASSRQGGGQPQHF
TRBJ2-1 . TRBV3-1/TRBV3-2 13 TRBD2 TGTGCCAGCAGCCAAGATTCACGGACTAGCGTGTTCTTC CASSQDSRTSVFF
TRBJ2-1 . TRBV2 14 TRBD2 TGTGCCAGCATTGAGCGGGATCGTTACAATGAGCAGTTCTTC CASIERDRYNEQFF
TRBJ2-2 . TRBV5-4 17 TRBD1 TGTGCCAGCAGCTCCTATGGACAGGGGAGGTTCACCGGGGAGCTGTTTTTT CASSSYGQGRFTGELFF
TRBJ1-4 . TRBV20-1 15 . TGCAGTGCTAGTTCCCCAGGGGAAACTAATGAAAAACTGTTTTTT CSASSPGETNEKLFF
TRBJ2-5 . TRBV9 13 TRBD1 TGTGCCAGCAGCGGACAGGGACAAGAGACCCAGTACTTC CASSGQGQETQYF
TRBJ2-5 few TRBV7-2 17 TRBD1 TGTGCCAGCAGCTTAATGAGGACAGGGGGTTATCGAGAGACCCAGTACTTC CASSLMRTGGYRETQYF
TRBJ2-1 . TRBV10-1 16 TRBD2 TGCGCCAGCAGTCCGACTAGCGGTAGCTCCTACAATGAGCAGTTCTTC CASSPTSGSSYNEQFF
TRBJ2-3 . TRBV11-3 13 . TGTGCCAGCAGCTTTAATCCTTCAGATACGCAGTATTTT CASSFNPSDTQYF
TRBJ1-6 . TRBV3-1/TRBV3-2 14 . TGTGCCAGCAGCCAAGACTCAGGGATTTCACCCCTCCACTTT CASSQDSGISPLHF
TRBJ1-5 . TRBV28 15 TRBD1 TGTGCCAGCAGCCCCGCTGACAGGGCAAATCAGCCCCAGCATTTT CASSPADRANQPQHF
TRBJ2-1 . TRBV4-2 17 TRBD1 TGTGCCAGCAGCCAAGAGGCGACAGGGGGTAACTACAATGAGCAGTTCTTC CASSQEATGGNYNEQFF
TRBJ2-1 . TRBV30 14 TRBD2 TGTGCCTGGAGTTGGGGGGGGGCCTACAATGAGCAGTTCTTC CAWSWGGAYNEQFF
TRBJ1-2 . TRBV3-1/TRBV3-2 13 TRBD1 TGTGCCAGCAGCTCGGGACAGGGAAATGGCTACACCTTC CASSSGQGNGYTF
TRBJ2-5 . TRBV5-1 15 . TGCGCCAGCAGGCAAATCGGGAGGACAGAAGAGACCCAGTACTTC CASRQIGRTEETQYF
TRBJ2-1 . TRBV9 16 TRBD2 TGTGCCAGCAGCGGCGGTCTAGCGGGAGCCGTGGGTGAGCAGTTCTTC CASSGGLAGAVGEQFF
TRBJ2-3 . TRBV10-3 16 TRBD2 TGTGCCACCCAAAGGGTAGCGGGAGTTAGCACAGATACGCAGTATTTT CATQRVAGVSTDTQYF
TRBJ1-5 . TRBV10-3 15 . TGTGCCATCAGTGCATCCCGGGAAGGGAATCAGCCCCAGCATTTT CAISASREGNQPQHF
TRBJ2-1 few TRBV13 16 . TGTGCCAGCGGCCCACCCCCCGGGAGCTCCTACAATGAGCAGTTCTTC CASGPPPGSSYNEQFF
TRBJ2-5 . TRBV7-6 15 . TGTGCCAGCAGCTTAGCACAGGGGAGGTGGGAGACCCAGTACTTC CASSLAQGRWETQYF
TRBJ2-3 once TRBV5-1 15 . TGCGCCAGCAGCTTGCAGCGGTCTTCCACAGATACGCAGTATTTT CASSLQRSSTDTQYF
TRBJ2-2 . TRBV11-3 14 TRBD1 TGTGCCAGCAGCTTCGAGGGGGCAAACGGGGAGCTGTTTTTT CASSFEGANGELFF
TRBJ1-4 . TRBV19 14 TRBD1 TGTGCCAGTAGGGAAGGGGGCACTAATGAAAAACTGTTTTTT CASREGGTNEKLFF
TRBJ2-7 medium-sized TRBV23-1 17 . TGCGCCAGCACTCCCCCCCCGGCCGAGAAGCGTATCTACGAGCAGTACTTC CASTPPPAEKRIYEQYF